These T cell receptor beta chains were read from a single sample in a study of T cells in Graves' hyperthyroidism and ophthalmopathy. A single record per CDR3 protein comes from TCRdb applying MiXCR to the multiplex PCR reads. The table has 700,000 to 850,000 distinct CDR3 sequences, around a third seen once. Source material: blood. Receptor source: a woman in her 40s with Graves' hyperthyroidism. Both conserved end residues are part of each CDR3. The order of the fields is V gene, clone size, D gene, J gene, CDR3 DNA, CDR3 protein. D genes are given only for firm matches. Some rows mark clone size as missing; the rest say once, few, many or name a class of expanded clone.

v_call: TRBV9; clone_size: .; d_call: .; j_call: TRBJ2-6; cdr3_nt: TGTGCCAGCAGCGTCCGGACTTTC; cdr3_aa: CASSVRTF
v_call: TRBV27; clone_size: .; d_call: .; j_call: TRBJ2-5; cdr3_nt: TGTGCCAGCAGTTCTTGGGTTGCGAGCGGGTTACACTTAGAGACCCAGTACTTC; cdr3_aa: CASSSWVASGLHLETQYF
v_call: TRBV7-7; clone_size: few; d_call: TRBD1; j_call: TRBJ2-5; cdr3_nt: TGTGCTAGCAGCCCCCGACCCCGACAGGGGGAAGAGACCCAGTACTTC; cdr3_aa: CASSPRPRQGEETQYF
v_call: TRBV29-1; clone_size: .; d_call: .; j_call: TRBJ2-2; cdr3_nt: TGCAGCGTCCTTATCGGGGGTGGGTTCGAGACCGGGGAGCTGTTTTTT; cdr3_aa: CSVLIGGGFETGELFF
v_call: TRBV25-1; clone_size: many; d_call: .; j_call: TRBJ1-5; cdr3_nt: TGTGCCAGCAGGGACGGTAAAAGCAATCAGCCCCAGCATTTT; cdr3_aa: CASRDGKSNQPQHF
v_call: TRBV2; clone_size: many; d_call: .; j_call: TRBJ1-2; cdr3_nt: TGTGCCAGCATCCCACCTGTGGGCGGCGATTGGAGCTATGGCTACACCTTC; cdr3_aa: CASIPPVGGDWSYGYTF
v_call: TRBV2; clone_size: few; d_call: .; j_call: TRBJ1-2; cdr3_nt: TGTGCCAGCAGTGGAGATGGGTCGGGCTATGGCTACACCTTC; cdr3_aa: CASSGDGSGYGYTF
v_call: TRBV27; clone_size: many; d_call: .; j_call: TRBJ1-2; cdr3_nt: TGTGCCAGCAGTTTAAACGGGCTGGGTGGCTACACCTTC; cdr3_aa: CASSLNGLGGYTF
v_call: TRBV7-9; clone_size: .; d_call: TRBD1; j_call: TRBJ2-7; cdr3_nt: TGTGCCAGCTCCAAGAATCAGGGGGCCCACGAGCAGTACTTC; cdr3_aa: CASSKNQGAHEQYF
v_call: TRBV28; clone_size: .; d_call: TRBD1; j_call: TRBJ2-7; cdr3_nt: TGTGCCAGCAGCTTCCGACAGGGTAACTACGAGCAGTACTTC; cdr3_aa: CASSFRQGNYEQYF
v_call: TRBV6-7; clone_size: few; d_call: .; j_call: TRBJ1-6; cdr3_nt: TGTGCCAGCAGTTACTCGAGATCAGGGCCCTATAATTCACCCCTCCACTTT; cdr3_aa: CASSYSRSGPYNSPLHF
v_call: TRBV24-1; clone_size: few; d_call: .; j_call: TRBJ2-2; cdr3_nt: TGTGCCACACAAACTCCTTTCGGCGGGGAGCTGTTTTTT; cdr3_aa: CATQTPFGGELFF
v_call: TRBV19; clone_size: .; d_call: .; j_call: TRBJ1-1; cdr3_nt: TGTGCCAGTAGTCTACTGAGGGGGGAGAACACTGAAGCTTTCTTT; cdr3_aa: CASSLLRGENTEAFF
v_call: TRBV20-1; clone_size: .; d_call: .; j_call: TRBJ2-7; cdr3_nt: TGCAGTGCTGAGCGGGAGCAGTACTTC; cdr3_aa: CSAEREQYF
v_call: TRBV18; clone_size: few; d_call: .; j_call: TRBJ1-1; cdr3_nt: TGTGCCAGCTCACTCTGGGGGTCACGTGCTTTCTTT; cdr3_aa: CASSLWGSRAFF
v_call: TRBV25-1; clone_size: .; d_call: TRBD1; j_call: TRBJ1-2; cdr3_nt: TGTGCCAGCAGTGACTTAGGGACAGGGGGAGGCTACACCTTC; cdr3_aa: CASSDLGTGGGYTF
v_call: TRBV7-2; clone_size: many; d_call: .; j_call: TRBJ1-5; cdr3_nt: TGTGCCAGCAGCTCGAGGGGGGGCGCCGGCCAGCCCCAGCATTTT; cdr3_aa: CASSSRGGAGQPQHF
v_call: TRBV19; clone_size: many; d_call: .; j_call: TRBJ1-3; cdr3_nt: TGTGCCAGTAGTCCCTTCTCTGGAAACACCATATATTTT; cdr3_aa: CASSPFSGNTIYF
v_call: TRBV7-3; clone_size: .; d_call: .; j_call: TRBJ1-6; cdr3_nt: TGTGCCAGCAGCCCGAGTGGCAAAGGGAATTCACCCCTCCACTTT; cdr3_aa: CASSPSGKGNSPLHF
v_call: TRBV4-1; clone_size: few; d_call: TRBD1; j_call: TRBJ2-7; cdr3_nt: TGCGCCAGCAGCCAGAAGGGGACAGGGGTAGGCTACGAGCAGTACTTC; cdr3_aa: CASSQKGTGVGYEQYF
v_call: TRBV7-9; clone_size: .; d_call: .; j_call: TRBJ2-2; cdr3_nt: TGTGCCAGCAGCCCCAGGGACTCAAACACCGGGGAGCTGTTTTTT; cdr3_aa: CASSPRDSNTGELFF
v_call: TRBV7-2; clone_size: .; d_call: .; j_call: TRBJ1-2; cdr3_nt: TGCGCCAGCAGCCGAGGGGCGGACAGAGACATCTATGGCTACACCTTC; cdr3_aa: CASSRGADRDIYGYTF
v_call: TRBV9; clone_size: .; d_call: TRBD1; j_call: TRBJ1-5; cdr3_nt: TGTGCCAGCAGTATACAGGGGATCCAGCCCCAGCATTTT; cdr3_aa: CASSIQGIQPQHF
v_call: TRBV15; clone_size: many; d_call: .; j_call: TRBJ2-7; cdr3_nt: TGTGCCACCAGCAGTGCCCAGGGTTACGAGCAGTACTTC; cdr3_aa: CATSSAQGYEQYF
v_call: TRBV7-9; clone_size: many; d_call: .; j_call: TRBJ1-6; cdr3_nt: TGCGCCAGCAGCTCGACAGAGAATTCACCCCTCCACTTT; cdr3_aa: CASSSTENSPLHF
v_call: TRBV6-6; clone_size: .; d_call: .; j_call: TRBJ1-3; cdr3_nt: TGTGCCAGCAGCCTAACGGAATATGGAAACACCATATATTTT; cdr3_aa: CASSLTEYGNTIYF
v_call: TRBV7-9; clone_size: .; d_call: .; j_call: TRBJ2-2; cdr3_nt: TGTGCCAGCAGCTTATTCGGCGGGACCGGGGAGCTGTTTTTT; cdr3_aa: CASSLFGGTGELFF
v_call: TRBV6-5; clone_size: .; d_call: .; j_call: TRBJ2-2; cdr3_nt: TGTGCCAGCAGTTACTCAACGGTCGTCGGGGAGCTGTTTTTT; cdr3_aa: CASSYSTVVGELFF
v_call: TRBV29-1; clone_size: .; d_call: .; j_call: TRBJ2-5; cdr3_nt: TGCAGCGCCTGGGGGAACGGTGAGGAGACCCAGTACTTC; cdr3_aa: CSAWGNGEETQYF
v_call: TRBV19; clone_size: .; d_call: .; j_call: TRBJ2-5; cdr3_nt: TGTGCCAGTGGGGGCCGGCGATTAGAGACCCAGTACTTC; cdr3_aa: CASGGRRLETQYF
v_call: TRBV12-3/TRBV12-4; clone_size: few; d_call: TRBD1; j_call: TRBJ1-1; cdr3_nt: TGTGCCAGCAGCATACAGGGGGAAAGGACTGAAGCTTTCTTT; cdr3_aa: CASSIQGERTEAFF
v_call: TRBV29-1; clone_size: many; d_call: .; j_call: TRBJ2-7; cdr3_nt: TGCAGCGTTCGAATCGGGGGATCCTACGAGCAGTACTTC; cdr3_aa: CSVRIGGSYEQYF
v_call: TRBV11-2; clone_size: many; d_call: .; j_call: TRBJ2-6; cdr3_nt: TGTGCCAGCATCCCAGGGGCTTCTGGGGCCAACGTCCTGACTTTC; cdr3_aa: CASIPGASGANVLTF
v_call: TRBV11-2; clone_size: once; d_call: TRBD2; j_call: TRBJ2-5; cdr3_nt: TGTGCCAGCAGCTTAGTGGCGGGGGGACACGGTTTAAAGACCCAGTACTTC; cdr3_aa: CASSLVAGGHGLKTQYF
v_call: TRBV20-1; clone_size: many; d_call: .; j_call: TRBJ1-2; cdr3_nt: TGCAGTGCTAGAGATGTTTATGGCTACACCTTC; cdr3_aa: CSARDVYGYTF
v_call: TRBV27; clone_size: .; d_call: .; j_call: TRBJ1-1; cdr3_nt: TGTGCCAGCAGTCGCGCAGCGGTCGGGAACACTGAAGCTTTCTTT; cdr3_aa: CASSRAAVGNTEAFF
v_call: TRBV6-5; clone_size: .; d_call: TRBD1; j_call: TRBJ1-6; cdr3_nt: TGTGCCAGCAGTTTTCGGACAGGGCCAGTGGGGTCACCCCTCCACTTT; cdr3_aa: CASSFRTGPVGSPLHF
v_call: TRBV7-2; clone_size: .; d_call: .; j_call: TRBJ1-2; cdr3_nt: TGTGCCAGTAGTTCAGGACGGACGGATGGCTACACCTTC; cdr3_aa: CASSSGRTDGYTF
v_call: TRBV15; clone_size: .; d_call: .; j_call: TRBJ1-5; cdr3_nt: TGTGCCACCAGCAGTCTCGGGGGGAATAGCAATCAGCCCCAGCATTTT; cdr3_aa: CATSSLGGNSNQPQHF
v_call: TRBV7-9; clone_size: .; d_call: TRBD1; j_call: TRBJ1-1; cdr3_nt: TGTGCCAGCAGCGTCGGGGACAGGGGGCGTTCCAGTGAAGCTTTCTTT; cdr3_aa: CASSVGDRGRSSEAFF
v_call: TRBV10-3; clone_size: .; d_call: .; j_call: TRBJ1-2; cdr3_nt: TGTGCCATCAGTGAAGCTTGGGGGAGTAGGGGCTACACCTTC; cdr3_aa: CAISEAWGSRGYTF
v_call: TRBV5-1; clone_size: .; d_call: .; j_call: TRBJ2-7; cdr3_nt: TGCGCCAGCAGCTTGGAGGGTAGGAACAATGAGCAGTACTTC; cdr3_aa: CASSLEGRNNEQYF